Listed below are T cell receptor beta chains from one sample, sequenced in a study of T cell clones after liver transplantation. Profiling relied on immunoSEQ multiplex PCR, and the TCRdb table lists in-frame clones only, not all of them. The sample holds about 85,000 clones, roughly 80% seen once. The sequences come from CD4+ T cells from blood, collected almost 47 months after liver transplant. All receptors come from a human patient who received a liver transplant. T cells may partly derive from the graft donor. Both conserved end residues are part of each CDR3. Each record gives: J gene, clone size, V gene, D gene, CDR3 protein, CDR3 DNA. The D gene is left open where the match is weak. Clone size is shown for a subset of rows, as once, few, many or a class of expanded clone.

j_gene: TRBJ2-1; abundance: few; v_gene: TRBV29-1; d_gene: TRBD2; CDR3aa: CSVESGTRILLDEQFF; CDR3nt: TGCAGCGTTGAATCCGGGACTAGAATTTTACTAGATGAGCAGTTCTTC
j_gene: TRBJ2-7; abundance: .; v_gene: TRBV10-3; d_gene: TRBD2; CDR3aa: CAISESGGKTYEQYF; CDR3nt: TGTGCCATCAGTGAGTCGGGAGGGAAAACCTACGAGCAGTACTTC
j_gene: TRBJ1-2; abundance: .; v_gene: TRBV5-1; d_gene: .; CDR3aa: CASSLQGRVTDGYTF; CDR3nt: TGCGCCAGCAGCCTTCAGGGTCGAGTGACGGATGGCTACACCTTC
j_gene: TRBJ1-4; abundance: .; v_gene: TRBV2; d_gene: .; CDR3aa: CASSGQDNEKLFF; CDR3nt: TGTGCCAGCAGTGGACAGGATAATGAAAAACTGTTTTTT
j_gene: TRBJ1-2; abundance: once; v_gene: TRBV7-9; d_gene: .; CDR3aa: CASSLSAGNNYGYTF; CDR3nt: TGTGCCAGCAGCCTATCTGCCGGGAACAACTATGGCTACACCTTC
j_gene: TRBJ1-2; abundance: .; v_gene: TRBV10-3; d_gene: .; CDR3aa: CAISEKGIVNYGYTF; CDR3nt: TGTGCCATCAGTGAAAAGGGAATCGTAAACTATGGCTACACCTTC
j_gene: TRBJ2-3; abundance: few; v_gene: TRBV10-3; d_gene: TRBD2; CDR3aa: CALKREGTDTQYF; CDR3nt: TGTGCCCTAAAGCGGGAGGGCACAGATACGCAGTATTTT
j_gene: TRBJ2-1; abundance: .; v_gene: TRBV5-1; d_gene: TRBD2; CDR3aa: CASSHTGPSGSSYNEQFF; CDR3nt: TGCGCCAGCAGCCACACAGGACCCAGCGGGAGCTCCTACAATGAGCAGTTCTTC
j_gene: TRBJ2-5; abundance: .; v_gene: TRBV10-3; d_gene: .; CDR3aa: CAISDFVGEAQETQYF; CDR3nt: TGTGCCATCAGTGATTTCGTGGGGGAGGCCCAAGAGACCCAGTACTTC
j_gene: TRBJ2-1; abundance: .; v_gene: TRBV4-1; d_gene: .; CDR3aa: CASSLPRVNNEQFF; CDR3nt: TGCGCCAGCAGCCTCCCAAGGGTTAACAATGAGCAGTTCTTC
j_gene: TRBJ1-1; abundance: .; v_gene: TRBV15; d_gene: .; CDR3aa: CATSRHAENTEAFF; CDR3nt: TGTGCCACCAGCAGACATGCAGAGAACACTGAAGCTTTCTTT
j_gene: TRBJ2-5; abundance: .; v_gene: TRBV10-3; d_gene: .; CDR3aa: CAISPGQNQETQYF; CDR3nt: TGTGCCATCAGTCCCGGACAGAATCAAGAGACCCAGTACTTC
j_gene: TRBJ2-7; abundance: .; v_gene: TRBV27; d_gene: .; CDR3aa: CASSSRLGYEQYF; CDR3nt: TGTGCCAGCAGTTCGCGACTGGGCTACGAGCAGTACTTC
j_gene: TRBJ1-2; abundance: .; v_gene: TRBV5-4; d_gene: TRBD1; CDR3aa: CASSLDNLAGGGDGYTF; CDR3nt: TGTGCCAGCAGCTTGGATAATTTGGCAGGGGGTGGGGATGGCTACACCTTC
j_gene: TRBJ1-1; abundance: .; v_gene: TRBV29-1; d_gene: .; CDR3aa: CSVGRYTEAFF; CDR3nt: TGCAGCGTCGGACGGTACACTGAAGCTTTCTTT
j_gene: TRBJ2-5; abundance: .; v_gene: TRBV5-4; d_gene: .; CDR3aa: CASSFNSGQETQYF; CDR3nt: TGTGCCAGCAGCTTTAACAGCGGACAAGAGACCCAGTACTTC
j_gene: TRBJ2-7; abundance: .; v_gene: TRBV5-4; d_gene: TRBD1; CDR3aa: CASSLGTGVYEQYF; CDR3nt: TGTGCCAGCAGCTTGGGAACAGGGGTGTACGAGCAGTACTTC
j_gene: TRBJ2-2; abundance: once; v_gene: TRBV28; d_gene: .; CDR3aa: CASSGAERRNTGELFF; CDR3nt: TGTGCCAGCAGTGGGGCGGAGCGGAGGAACACCGGGGAGCTGTTTTTT
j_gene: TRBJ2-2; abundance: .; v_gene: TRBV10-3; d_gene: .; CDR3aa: CAISGRNTGELFF; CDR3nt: TGTGCCATCAGTGGTAGGAACACCGGGGAGCTGTTTTTT